The rows below give T cell receptor beta chains drawn from one sample of a study of cytomegalovirus exposure and HLA in healthy donors. The protocol was immunoSEQ multiplex PCR, while the TCRdb copy is restricted to in-frame clones and leaves out a portion. The table has 200,000 or so clones, under 90% seen once. The sequencing input was PBMCs. Every receptor here comes from a human donor in good health. Both conserved end residues are part of each CDR3. D genes are given only for firm matches. Some rows have no size entry. The others give once, few or many, or a class for an expanded clone.

TRBV7-6,TRBJ2-2,-,TRBD1,TGTGCCAGCAGCCAACTACAGGGGTTCGGCACCGGGGAGCTGTTTTTT,CASSQLQGFGTGELFF
TRBV9,TRBJ2-7,once,TRBD1,TGTGCCAGCAGCGTAGAAGCGACAGGGGCCTACGAGCAGTACTTC,CASSVEATGAYEQYF
TRBV7-9,TRBJ2-7,-,TRBD2,TGTGCCAGCACCCGGGGGGGCTACGAGCAGTACTTC,CASTRGGYEQYF
TRBV28,TRBJ2-3,few,-,TGTGCCAGCAGTAGGACTGAAACGCAGTATTTT,CASSRTETQYF
TRBV28,TRBJ2-4,-,TRBD1,TGTGCCAGCAGGCCTAGTGGACAGGGGGCCAAAAACATTCAGTACTTC,CASRPSGQGAKNIQYF
TRBV18,TRBJ2-3,-,TRBD2,TGTGCCAGCTCACCACCGTTGGCGGGAGTTGGAGATACGCAGTATTTT,CASSPPLAGVGDTQYF
TRBV19,TRBJ2-3,-,TRBD2,TGTGCCAGTAGTAGACAAATAGCGGGAGTAACAGATACGCAGTATTTT,CASSRQIAGVTDTQYF
TRBV19,TRBJ1-3,-,TRBD1,TGTGCCAGTAAACAGGGGACCTCATCCGGAAACACCATATATTTT,CASKQGTSSGNTIYF
TRBV2,TRBJ1-2,-,-,TGTGCCAGCAAGGCCGCCGGGACTCCCTATGGCTACACCTTC,CASKAAGTPYGYTF
TRBV6-5,TRBJ1-3,few,-,TGTGCCAGCACGGGGGGGTTGGGAAACACCATATATTTT,CASTGGLGNTIYF
TRBV29-1,TRBJ2-3,once,TRBD2,TGCAGCGGGCGCGCGGGAGGGTTCACAGATACGCAGTATTTT,CSGRAGGFTDTQYF
TRBV7-9,TRBJ1-1,-,-,TGTGCCAGCAGCTTAGCGTCCGGGGGCACTGAAGCTTTCTTT,CASSLASGGTEAFF